The 20 T cell receptor beta chains listed next were all sequenced from one sample in a study of cytomegalovirus exposure and HLA in healthy donors. Amplification used 60 Vbeta primers and 13 Jbeta primers. Generated by immunoSEQ multiplex PCR, the TCRdb table keeps only in-frame clones and is missing some. The table shows about 18,000 clones, with 60% to 80% occurring only once. The sequencing input was PBMCs. These TCRs come from a man aged 18 to 30 in good health and CMV-seronegative.

This clone was seen once. This chain links TRBV7-2 with TRBJ1-3; D gene ambiguous. The ends were cut back, 7 bases at V and 4 bases at J, with 8 bases in the middle. Germline lookup yields CDR1 SGHTA and CDR2 FQGNSA. The CDR3 runs to 12 residues. The CDR3 DNA follows: TGTGCCAGCAATCGGTACGGAAACACCATATATTTT. This translates into CASNRYGNTIYF.

The genes are TRBV4-1 and TRBJ1-1; D not resolved. CDR3 length: 17 residues. The germline CDR1 and CDR2 sequences are MGHRA and YSYEKL. V was clipped by 8 bases and J by 0 bases, with 22 bases between them. CDR3 in DNA: TGCGCCAGCCATAATCTAACGAGGTCGACGTTGAACACTGAAGCTTTCTTT. Its protein product is CASHNLTRSTLNTEAFF.

The V call is TRBV30, the J call TRBJ1-4; TRBD1 is a possible D gene (5 bases). Germline CDR1 is GTSNPN and CDR2 is SVGIG (reference sequence). There are 15 residues in the CDR3. Trimming shortened V by 2 bases and J by 7 bases, and 17 bases separated the two germline ends. For the CDR3, the DNA is TGTGCCTGGAGTAAATACGGAGGGGCCTTTGAAAAACTGTTTTTT. It specifies CAWSKYGGAFEKLFF.

The rearrangement uses TRBV18 and TRBJ1-1, with TRBD1 identical over 7 bases. The germline CDR1 and CDR2 sequences are KGHSH and LQKENI. The CDR3 consists of 12 residues. The V and J ends lost 6 bases and 12 bases, in that order; junction bases with no gene match: 10. The CDR3 loop is CASSPPQGTSFF. The CDR3, as DNA: TGTGCCAGCTCCCCGCCACAGGGGACGTCTTTCTTT. Variable domain in full (rest from reference TRBV18 and TRBJ1-1): NAGVMQNPRHLVRRRGQEARLRCSPMKGHSHVYWYRQLPEEGLKFMVYLQKENIIDESGMPKERFSAEFPKEGPSILRIQQVVRGDSAAYFCASSPPQGTSFFGQGTRLTVV.

The V gene is TRBV4-2, the J gene TRBJ2-7; 10 bases align to TRBD2. The junction had 5 bases not matched to a gene; V was cut back by 0 bases and J by 3 bases. The CDR3 has 16 residues. Per germline, CDR1 LGHNA and CDR2 YNFKEQ. The CDR3: CASSQDPAGGIYEQYF. The CDR3, as DNA: TGTGCCAGCAGCCAAGATCCAGCGGGGGGGATCTACGAGCAGTACTTC.

This clone appeared once. This chain uses TRBV2 with TRBJ1-4, with D uncertain. Germline-derived CDR1 and CDR2 are SNHLY and FYNNEI. This CDR3 spans 12 amino acids. Trimming cost V 6 bases and J 4 bases, with 6 bases left between them. CDR3 DNA: TGTGCCAGCAGGGCAAGTAATGAAAAACTGTTTTTT. Amino acids: CASRASNEKLFF.

The chain combines TRBV2 with TRBJ1-5; unclear D gene. The V and J ends lost 6 bases and 4 bases respectively, with 7 bases between them. In germline, CDR1 is SNHLY, CDR2 FYNNEI. The CDR3 has 12 residues. CDR3 sequence reads: CASRPMNQPQHF. As DNA, the CDR3 is TGTGCCAGCAGGCCTATGAATCAGCCCCAGCATTTT.

The genes are TRBV10-2 and TRBJ2-7, with 8 positions matching TRBD1. The germline CDR1 and CDR2 sequences are WSHSY and SAAADI. This CDR3 is 15 amino acids long. V trimming: 7 bases; J trimming: 1 base; junction bases outside the gene matches: 9. The CDR3 bases are TGCGCCAGCAAGAGCGCAGGGGGCAGGTCCTACGAGCAGTACTTC. It yields the protein CASKSAGGRSYEQYF.

This clone was counted only a few times. This chain connects TRBV30 to TRBJ1-1, with 9 bases matching TRBD1. CDR3 size: 12 residues. The J segment lost 3 bases and the V segment lost 5 bases, leaving 1 base of the junction unmatched. The germline gives CDR1 GTSNPN, CDR2 SVGIG (reference sequence). CDR3 loop: CAWDRGDTEAFF. CDR3 sequence (DNA): TGTGCCTGGGACAGGGGGGACACTGAAGCTTTCTTT.

This sequence joins TRBV18 and TRBJ1-1, with 7 bases aligning to TRBD1. V lost 3 bases to trimming and J lost 11 bases; unmatched junction nucleotides: 18. The CDR3 covers 16 residues. Germline CDR1 reads KGHSH; CDR2 reads LQKENI. The CDR3 sequence: CASSPKTNRGGMDAFF. Here the CDR3 DNA reads TGTGCCAGCTCACCTAAGACCAACAGGGGTGGTATGGATGCTTTCTTT. The full variable domain, with the rest looked up from reference TRBV18 and TRBJ1-1, is NAGVMQNPRHLVRRRGQEARLRCSPMKGHSHVYWYRQLPEEGLKFMVYLQKENIIDESGMPKERFSAEFPKEGPSILRIQQVVRGDSAAYFCASSPKTNRGGMDAFFGQGTRLTVV.

The chain has TRBV4-1 and TRBJ1-6; no firm D call. This CDR3 is 14 amino acids long. V dropped 3 bases and J dropped 9 bases, with 12 bases sitting between them. The germline gives CDR1 MGHRA, CDR2 YSYEKL. DNA of the CDR3: TGCGCCAGCAGCCACGCAGGAGGTGGTTCACCCCTCCACTTT. Amino acids: CASSHAGGGSPLHF.

The table lists this clone with a few counts. The chain links TRBV27 to TRBJ2-1; 7 bases line up with TRBD1. This CDR3 spans 14 amino acids. The trim removed 0 bases at V and 8 bases at J, leaving 4 bases unmatched. Germline lookup yields CDR1 MNHEY and CDR2 SMNVEV (reference sequence). The CDR3 is CASSLSDRAYEQFF. CDR3 coding DNA: TGTGCCAGCAGTTTATCCGACAGGGCCTATGAGCAGTTCTTC.

This clone was seen only a few times. This chain joins TRBV6-5 and TRBJ1-3; TRBD1 is a possible D gene (5 bases). The CDR3 totals 15 residues. Per the germline V gene, CDR1 is MNHEY and CDR2 is SVGAGI. Trimming left V 8 bases short and J 2 bases short, with 16 bases between. CDR3 sequence reads: CASGTPDIPGNTIYF. CDR3 in DNA: TGTGCCAGCGGAACCCCGGACATTCCTGGAAACACCATATATTTT.

This clone was recorded once. V is TRBV5-1 and J is TRBJ1-1; TRBD1 agrees at 8 bases. With V trimmed by 4 bases and J by 8 bases, 4 bases remained unmatched. CDR3 length: 12 residues. Germline CDR1 reads SGHRS; CDR2 reads YFSETQ. CDR3 in amino acids: CASSLGQAEAFF. CDR3 nucleotide sequence: TGCGCCAGCAGCCTGGGACAGGCAGAAGCTTTCTTT.

V gene TRBV11-2 combines with J gene TRBJ1-6; possible D gene TRBD1, 6 bases. Germline CDR1 is SGHAT and CDR2 is FQNNGV. CDR3 size: 13 residues. Trimming left V 6 bases short and J 7 bases short, with 10 bases between. The CDR3, as DNA: TGTGCCAGCAGTTCGGACAGAAATTCACCCCTCCACTTT. Translation: CASSSDRNSPLHF.

The chain has TRBV5-6 and TRBJ2-1, with 14 bases fitting TRBD2. In germline, CDR1 is SGHDT, CDR2 YYEEEE. The CDR3 has 18 residues. With V trimmed by 5 bases and J by 0 bases, 7 bases remained unmatched. The CDR3 nucleotides are TGTGCCAGCAGTCCGGGACTAGCGGGGGAGAGCTCCTACAATGAGCAGTTCTTC. It encodes CASSPGLAGESSYNEQFF. Looking up the rest from reference TRBV5-6 and TRBJ2-1 gives the full variable domain: DAGVTQSPTHLIKTRGQQVTLRCSPKSGHDTVSWYQQALGQGPQFIFQYYEEEERQRGNFPDRFSGHQFPNYSSELNVNALLLGDSALYLCASSPGLAGESSYNEQFFGPGTRLTVL.

This chain joins TRBV14 and TRBJ2-7, with D possibly TRBD2 on 6 matching bases. Trimming took off 4 bases at V and 3 bases at J, with 19 bases between the two ends. This CDR3 contains 16 residues. Germline V CDR1 and CDR2: SGHDN, FVKESK. In DNA, the CDR3 is TGTGCCAGCAGCCCCGATCTGATTGCGGGGCGCTACGAGCAGTACTTC. It is translated as CASSPDLIAGRYEQYF.

J is TRBJ1-2 and V is TRBV30, with D tentatively TRBD1 (6 bases). V lost 0 bases, J lost 8 bases, and 16 bases lay in between. Germline V gene lookup returns CDR1 GTSNPN and CDR2 SVGIG (reference sequence). The CDR3 loop spans 14 amino acids. The CDR3 DNA is TGTGCCTGGAGTGTACTTTCGCAGGGGTACGGCTACACCTTC. Its translation: CAWSVLSQGYGYTF.

The CDR3, as DNA: TGTGCCAGCAGCTTAGCGCATCAGGGTAGCACTGAAGCTTTCTTT. This sequence encodes CASSLAHQGSTEAFF. The V call is TRBV13, the J call TRBJ1-1; maybe TRBD1 (5 bases). V was cut by 1 base and J by 4 bases, with 13 bases left in between. CDR3 length: 15 residues. Germline loops: CDR1 PRHDT, CDR2 FYEKMQ (reference sequence).

V is TRBV9 and J is TRBJ1-1; 8 bases are shared with TRBD1. J was trimmed by 1 base and V by 3 bases; bases with no gene match: 2. The CDR3 contains 14 residues. CDR1 SGDLS and CDR2 YYNGEE come from the germline V gene. CDR3: CASSGGQGNTEAFF. For the CDR3, the DNA is TGTGCCAGCAGCGGAGGACAGGGGAACACTGAAGCTTTCTTT.